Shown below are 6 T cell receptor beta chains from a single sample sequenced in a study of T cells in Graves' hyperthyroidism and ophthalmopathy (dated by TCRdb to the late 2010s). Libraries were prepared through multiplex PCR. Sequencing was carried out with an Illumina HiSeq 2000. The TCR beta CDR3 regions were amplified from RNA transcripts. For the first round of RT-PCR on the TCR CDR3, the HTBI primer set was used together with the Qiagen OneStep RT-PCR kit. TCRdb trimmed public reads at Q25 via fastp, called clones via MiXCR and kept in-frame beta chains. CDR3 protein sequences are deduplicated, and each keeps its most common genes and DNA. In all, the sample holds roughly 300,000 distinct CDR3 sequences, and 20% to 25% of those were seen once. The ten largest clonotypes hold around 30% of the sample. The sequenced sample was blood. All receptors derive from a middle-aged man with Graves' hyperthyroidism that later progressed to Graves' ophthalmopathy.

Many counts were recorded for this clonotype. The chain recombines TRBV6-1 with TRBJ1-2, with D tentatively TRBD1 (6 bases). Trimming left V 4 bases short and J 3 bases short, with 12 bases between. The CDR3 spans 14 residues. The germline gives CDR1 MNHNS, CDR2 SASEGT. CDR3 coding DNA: TGTGCCAGCAGTGGTTTGGGGGGCTACTATGGCTACACCTTC. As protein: CASSGLGGYYGYTF.

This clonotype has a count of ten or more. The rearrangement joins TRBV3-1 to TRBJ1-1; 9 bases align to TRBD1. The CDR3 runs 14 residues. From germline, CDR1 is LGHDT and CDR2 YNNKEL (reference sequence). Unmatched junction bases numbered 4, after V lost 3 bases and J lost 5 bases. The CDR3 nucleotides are TGTGCCAGCAGCCACGGGACAGGGCGGACTGAAGCTTTCTTT. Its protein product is CASSHGTGRTEAFF.

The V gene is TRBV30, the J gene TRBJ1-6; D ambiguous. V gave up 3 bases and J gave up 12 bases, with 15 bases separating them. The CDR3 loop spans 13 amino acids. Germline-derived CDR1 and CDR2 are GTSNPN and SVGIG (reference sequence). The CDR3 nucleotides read TGTGCCTGGAGGCCCTCTGGGGTAGGACCCCTCCACTTT. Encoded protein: CAWRPSGVGPLHF.

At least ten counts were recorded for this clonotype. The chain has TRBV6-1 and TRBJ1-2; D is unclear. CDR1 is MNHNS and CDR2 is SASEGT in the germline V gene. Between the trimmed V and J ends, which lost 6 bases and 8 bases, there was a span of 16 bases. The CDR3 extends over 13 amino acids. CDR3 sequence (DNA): TGTGCCAGCAGCCCGGGCCCGACCCTCGGCTACACCTTC. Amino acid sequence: CASSPGPTLGYTF.

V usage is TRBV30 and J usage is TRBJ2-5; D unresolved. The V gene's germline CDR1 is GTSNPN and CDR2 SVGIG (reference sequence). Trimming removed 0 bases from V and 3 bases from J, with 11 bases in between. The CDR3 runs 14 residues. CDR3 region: CAWSVPRNEETQYF. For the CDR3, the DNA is TGTGCCTGGAGTGTACCTCGGAACGAAGAGACCCAGTACTTC.

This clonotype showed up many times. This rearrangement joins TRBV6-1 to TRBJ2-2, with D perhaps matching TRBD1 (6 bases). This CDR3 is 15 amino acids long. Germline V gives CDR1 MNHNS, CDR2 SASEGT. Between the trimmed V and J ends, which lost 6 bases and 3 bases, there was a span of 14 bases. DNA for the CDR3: TGTGCCAGCAGCCACCACAGGGTACACACCGGGGAGCTGTTTTTT. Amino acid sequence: CASSHHRVHTGELFF.